These T cell receptor beta chains were read from a single sample in a study of blood T cell repertoires in COVID-19. The repertoire was sequenced with immunoSEQ multiplex PCR; TCRdb's copy has only in-frame clones and lacks some. The data contain about 320,000 clones, more than 85% of them seen just once; the ten biggest clones take up around 3.9%. Sequenced input: PBMCs or T cells enriched from blood (not recorded which). Receptors were obtained from a woman younger than 45 who had been exposed to COVID-19. Each CDR3 is given with its conserved first and last residue. D genes are given only for firm matches. Not every row has a clone size; where given, it reads once, few, many or a size class.

d_gene	abundance	v_gene	j_gene	CDR3nt	CDR3aa
TRBD2	once	TRBV7-2	TRBJ2-3	TGTGCCAGCAGCTTAGCAACTAGCGGGGCGAATACGCAGTATTTT	CASSLATSGANTQYF
-	-	TRBV10-3	TRBJ1-5	TGTGCCATCAGTGACAGCGGGGAGCCCCAGCATTTT	CAISDSGEPQHF
-	-	TRBV5-6	TRBJ2-6	TGTGCCAGCAGCTTGGTAGGGGAGGCTGGGGCCAACGTCCTGACTTTC	CASSLVGEAGANVLTF
TRBD1	-	TRBV5-1	TRBJ1-4	TGCGCCAGCAGCTTGGGCGGACAGGGAGGTGAAAAACTGTTTTTT	CASSLGGQGGEKLFF
-	-	TRBV6-4	TRBJ2-3	TGTGCCAGCAGTGACTCTACTAGGGGGTATACGCAGTATTTT	CASSDSTRGYTQYF
TRBD1	-	TRBV19	TRBJ2-2	TGTGCCAGTAGTAGACGGGACAGACACACCGGGGAGCTGTTTTTT	CASSRRDRHTGELFF
TRBD1	-	TRBV6-1	TRBJ1-6	TGTGCCAGCAGTGAACAGGGGGATAATTCACCCCTCCACTTT	CASSEQGDNSPLHF
-	-	TRBV5-5	TRBJ1-2	TGTGCCAGCAGCATAGGAGTGACAGAATCAATCTATGGCTACACCTTC	CASSIGVTESIYGYTF
-	-	TRBV7-3	TRBJ2-1	TGTGCCAGCAGCTTAGAGCGCCTAGCCTCCTACAATGAGCAGTTCTTC	CASSLERLASYNEQFF
-	-	TRBV9	TRBJ2-5	TGTGCCAGCAGCGTAGGGTCCCAAGGAGTGGAGACCCAGTACTTC	CASSVGSQGVETQYF
TRBD2	-	TRBV5-1	TRBJ2-5	TGCGCCAGCAGCCGGACTAGCGGGGGCCGGGAGACCCAGTACTTC	CASSRTSGGRETQYF
TRBD1	few	TRBV5-1	TRBJ2-7	TGCGCCAGCAGCTTTGGGACAGGGCCATACGAGCAGTACTTC	CASSFGTGPYEQYF
TRBD1	-	TRBV6-1	TRBJ1-6	TGTGCCAGCAGTGAAGGACAGGGCCGCTCCTATAATTCACCCCTCCACTTT	CASSEGQGRSYNSPLHF
-	-	TRBV5-1	TRBJ1-2	TGCGCCAGCAGCCCCAATGCAGGGGACTATGGCTACACCTTC	CASSPNAGDYGYTF
-	-	TRBV7-6	TRBJ1-2	TGTGCCAGCAGCCCGGGTGTCGCCCATGGCTACACCTTC	CASSPGVAHGYTF
-	-	TRBV20-1	TRBJ1-5	TGCAGTGCTAGTTACAGCCTCAATCAGCCCCAGCATTTT	CSASYSLNQPQHF
-	once	TRBV30	TRBJ2-7	TGTGCCTGGAGTGTGGGGGGCTCCTACGAGCAGTACTTC	CAWSVGGSYEQYF
-	-	TRBV7-3	TRBJ1-1	TGTGCCAGCAGCTTAACTTTATCGAACACTGAAGCTTTCTTT	CASSLTLSNTEAFF
-	-	TRBV6-6	TRBJ2-3	TGTGCCAGCAGTTACCCCCAAGAGGGGGGGCCGGAGTATTTT	CASSYPQEGGPEYF
-	-	TRBV4-1	TRBJ1-5	TGCGCCAGCAGCCAAGACCCAGGGGTTAGCAATCAGCCCCAGCATTTT	CASSQDPGVSNQPQHF
TRBD1	once	TRBV10-1	TRBJ2-7	TGCGCCAGCAATGGGACAGGGGACGAGCAGTACTTC	CASNGTGDEQYF
TRBD1	-	TRBV11-1	TRBJ1-2	TGTGCCAGCAGCTCTCCGGGACAGGGGCGCGGCTACACCTTC	CASSSPGQGRGYTF
TRBD1	-	TRBV5-1	TRBJ1-2	TGCGCCAGCAGCTTAACAGGGGGCCGGGACTATGGCTACACCTTC	CASSLTGGRDYGYTF
TRBD1	-	TRBV7-2	TRBJ2-7	TGTGCCAGCAGCCGGACAGGGAGGTCCTACGAGCAGTACTTC	CASSRTGRSYEQYF
-	-	TRBV21-1	TRBJ1-5	TGTGCCAGCAGCAAAGCGTGGGACAGGGACCTTCTTTGGCCCCAGCATTTT	CASSKAWDRDLLWPQHF
TRBD1	-	TRBV9	TRBJ2-5	TGTGCCAGCAGCGCGGTGACAGGGGAGGTGGCGGGGACCCAGTACTTC	CASSAVTGEVAGTQYF
TRBD1	-	TRBV9	TRBJ2-2	TGTGCCAGCAGCGTTCACCGACAGGGGAACACCGGGGAGCTGTTTTTT	CASSVHRQGNTGELFF
-	-	TRBV7-2	TRBJ1-2	TGTGCCAGCAGCTCCGCGGGGGGGTCCTTCTCTAACTATGGCTACACCTTC	CASSSAGGSFSNYGYTF
-	-	TRBV7-9	TRBJ1-1	TGTGCCAGCAGCTTATATCCAGGCTTGAACACTGAAGCTTTCTTT	CASSLYPGLNTEAFF
TRBD1	-	TRBV27	TRBJ2-7	TGTGCCAGCAGTTCCTATCGGGACAGTACCTACGAGCAGTACTTC	CASSSYRDSTYEQYF
-	-	TRBV3-1/TRBV3-2	TRBJ1-2	TGTGCCAGCAGCCAAGACAGATATGGCTACACCTTC	CASSQDRYGYTF
TRBD1	-	TRBV5-1	TRBJ2-7	TGCGCCAGCAGCTTGGCGCCGGGACAGGGTGCGGAGCAGTACTTC	CASSLAPGQGAEQYF
-	once	TRBV14	TRBJ2-3	TGTGCCAGCAGCCAAGGGGTAGCGGTCCGGGATACGCAGTATTTT	CASSQGVAVRDTQYF
TRBD1	-	TRBV9	TRBJ2-1	TGTGCCAGCAGCGTAGATGGGACAGGGGAGTACAATGAGCAGTTCTTC	CASSVDGTGEYNEQFF
-	-	TRBV2	TRBJ1-2	TGTGCCAGCAGACAGGCGGTAAGGGGATTTGATGGCTACACCTTC	CASRQAVRGFDGYTF
TRBD2	-	TRBV6-2/TRBV6-3	TRBJ2-1	TGTGCCAGCAGTGGACTAGCGGGGGGGGCAGATGAGCAGTTCTTC	CASSGLAGGADEQFF
TRBD1	-	TRBV4-3	TRBJ2-2	TGCGCCAGCAGCCCCGGCCTGATGGGACAGGGGACCGGGGAGCTGTTTTTT	CASSPGLMGQGTGELFF
-	-	TRBV5-1	TRBJ1-2	TGCGCCAGCAGCTTGGCCGGCGGCAGCTCCTATGGCTACACCTTC	CASSLAGGSSYGYTF
TRBD1	once	TRBV9	TRBJ1-2	TGTGCCAGCAGCGTAGGGGACAGGGGCCTCCTAGGTTCTGGCTACACCTTC	CASSVGDRGLLGSGYTF
TRBD1	few	TRBV30	TRBJ2-7	TGTGCCTGGAGTGGTGACAGGGGATTGCCCTACGAGCAGTACTTC	CAWSGDRGLPYEQYF
-	-	TRBV7-6	TRBJ1-4	TGTGCCAGCAGCTTAGCTCAGGCGCCGGGGAAAAGGCTGTTTTTT	CASSLAQAPGKRLFF
-	-	TRBV5-6	TRBJ2-7	TGTGCCAGCAGCATCTCAGGGGCGTCCTACGAGCAGTACTTC	CASSISGASYEQYF
-	few	TRBV4-3	TRBJ1-1	TGCGCCAGCAGCCAAGACTGGGGGCTAAGGGGCACTGAAGCTTTCTTT	CASSQDWGLRGTEAFF
TRBD1	-	TRBV7-7	TRBJ1-2	TGTGCCAGCAGCCCAGGGACAGGTAGGAACTATGGCTACACCTTC	CASSPGTGRNYGYTF
TRBD2	-	TRBV2	TRBJ2-2	TGTGCCAGCAGCCGAAAACTAGCGGGGGGCAGCACCGGGGAGCTGTTTTTT	CASSRKLAGGSTGELFF
-	-	TRBV5-4	TRBJ2-5	TGTGCCAGCAGCTTGGTCTCGGGGACACTCTTACAAGAGACCCAGTACTTC	CASSLVSGTLLQETQYF